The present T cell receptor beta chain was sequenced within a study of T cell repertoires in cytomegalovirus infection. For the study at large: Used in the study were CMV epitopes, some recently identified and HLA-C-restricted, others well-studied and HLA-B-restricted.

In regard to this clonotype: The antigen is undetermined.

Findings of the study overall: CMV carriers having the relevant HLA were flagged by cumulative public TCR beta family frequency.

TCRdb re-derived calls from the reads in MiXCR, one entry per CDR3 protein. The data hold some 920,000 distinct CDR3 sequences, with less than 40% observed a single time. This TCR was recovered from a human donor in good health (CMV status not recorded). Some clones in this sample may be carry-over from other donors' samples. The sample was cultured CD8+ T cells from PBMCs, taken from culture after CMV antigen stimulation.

This CDR3 reads CSARVSGTSLFIGTDTQYF. For the CDR3, the DNA is TGCAGTGCTAGAGTTTCCGGGACTAGTCTGTTTATCGGCACAGATACGCAGTATTTT. The V and J genes are TRBV20-1 and TRBJ2-3; TRBD2 matches at 8 bases. The CDR3 has 19 residues. The germline gives CDR1 DFQATT, CDR2 SNEGSKA (reference sequence). V shed 1 base and J 1 base; nucleotides not matched to a gene: 16.